Below, one T cell receptor (beta chain) is given with its context. Its antigen is still unknown. This CDR3 contains 13 residues. Between the trimmed V and J ends, which lost 1 base and 3 bases, there was a span of 8 bases. Germline V CDR1 and CDR2: SGHDT, YYEEEE. The sample originates from a study of radiotherapy plus CTLA-4 blockade in lung cancer. The overall study: Objective responses were seen in around 17% of patients, disease control in approximately 30%. Study findings and constraints: In blood, tumor-derived TCR clones expanded after radiotherapy plus ipilimumab. It was early blood T cell clone dynamics, with interferon-beta, that reportedly best predicted response.

TCRdb keeps only in-frame clones here, not all; method: immunoSEQ multiplex PCR. The sample consists of roughly 59,000 clones, 65% to 80% of them appearing once. Chemo-refractory metastatic non-small-cell lung cancer patients were treated with focal radiation plus CTLA-4 blockade with ipilimumab. The sequencing used peripheral blood, collected from a patient treated with radiotherapy plus ipilimumab. The rearrangement joins TRBV5-6 to TRBJ2-7; D is uncertain. This TCR was recovered from a human donor with non-small cell lung cancer whose response to radiotherapy plus ipilimumab could not be evaluated. This chain's CDR3 is CASSLWSNYEQYF. The CDR3 nucleotides are TGTGCCAGCAGCTTGTGGAGCAACTACGAGCAGTACTTC.